A single sample gave rise to the 31 T cell receptor beta chains below, sequenced in a study of T cell therapy product for transplant patients. Here immunoSEQ multiplex PCR was the method, and the copy in TCRdb shows in-frame clones only, minus some. The sample carries some 250 clones, roughly 60% recorded once. No antigens are known for them. The sample label spelled out: CMVpp65/IE-1-reactive T cells enriched by IFNgamma capture and expanded in vitro. PBMCs were stimulated for 6 hours with overlapping CMV pp65 and IE-1 peptide pools at 0.4 to 0.6 ug/ml each. Positive selection by IFNgamma secretion assay kept the CMV-stimulated cells that produced IFNgamma. Irradiated autologous feeders plus either IL-7/IL-15 or IL-2 supported the IFNgamma+ cells for more than 20 days. The specimen was a sorted cell population cultured from PBMCs. The receptors were gathered from an adult in good health.

The CDR3 DNA reads TGTGCCAGCAGCCCGAGCGGGAAAACCTACGAGCAGTACTTC. Translated: CASSPSGKTYEQYF. The chain employs TRBV7-2 and TRBJ2-7, with 7 bases lining up with TRBD2. Losses at the gene ends were 5 bases for V and 2 bases for J; bases not matched to a gene: 6. CDR1 is SGHTA, CDR2 FQGNSA, per germline. The CDR3 is 14 amino acids.

The chain combines TRBV7-8 with TRBJ2-1; 13 bases are a match to TRBD2. The CDR3 covers 17 residues. Germline CDR1 is SGHVS and CDR2 is FQNEAQ. The V segment lost 4 bases and the J segment 5 bases; nucleotides outside the gene matches: 8. CDR3 loop: CASSSRTSGRTHNEQFF. CDR3 DNA: TGTGCCAGCAGCTCCCGGACTAGCGGGAGAACTCACAATGAGCAGTTCTTC.

The chain recombines TRBV5-8 with TRBJ2-4; D is undetermined. V was pared by 0 bases and J by 0 bases, with 10 bases between. The CDR3 covers 16 residues. Germline V gene data show CDR1 as SGHTS and CDR2 as YDEGEE. Written as DNA, the CDR3 is TGTGCCAGCAGCTTGGAGACGGCTCTAGCCAAAAACATTCAGTACTTC. Amino acids: CASSLETALAKNIQYF.

The J gene is TRBJ1-3, the V gene TRBV7-8, with 7 bases fitting TRBD1. Germline-derived CDR1 and CDR2 are SGHVS and FQNEAQ. Trimming cost V 2 bases and J 1 base; bases outside gene matches: 5. There are 16 residues in the CDR3. The DNA for the CDR3 is TGTGCCAGCAGCTTAATGGCCAGGGGGTCTGGAAACACCATATATTTT. Translation: CASSLMARGSGNTIYF.

V is TRBV28 and J is TRBJ2-1, with D hard to call. V was shortened by 2 bases and J by 0 bases, with 11 bases between the two germline ends. Per germline, CDR1 MDHEN and CDR2 SYDVKM. The CDR3 spans 16 residues. As DNA, the CDR3 is TGTGCCAGCAGTTTACTGGGCCAGAGCTCCTACAATGAGCAGTTCTTC. Amino acid sequence: CASSLLGQSSYNEQFF.

The chain uses TRBV7-9 and TRBJ1-1; D is possibly TRBD1 (6 bases). Germline V gene data show CDR1 as SEHNR and CDR2 as FQNEAQ (reference sequence). This CDR3 is built from 13 residues. Trimming took 11 bases from V and 2 from J, leaving 15 bases between them. The CDR3 DNA is TGTGCCGGAGCTCGACAGGCCAACACTGAAGCTTTCTTT. Translating gives CAGARQANTEAFF.

This clone was seen only a few times. CDR3 sequence (DNA): TGTGCCAGCTCACCATTACAGACAGGAAACACCATATATTTT. Amino acids: CASSPLQTGNTIYF. V usage is TRBV18 and J usage is TRBJ1-3; D is uncertain. Germline loops: CDR1 KGHSH, CDR2 LQKENI. CDR3 length: 14 residues. V lost 2 bases to trimming and J lost 4 bases, with 9 bases between them.

The chain combines TRBV9 with TRBJ2-2; D unclear. Trimming shortened V by 3 bases and J by 8 bases, and 11 bases separated the two germline ends. The CDR3 extends over 13 amino acids. Germline loops: CDR1 SGDLS, CDR2 YYNGEE. Written as DNA, the CDR3 is TGTGCCAGCAGCGCCGACGGGTGGGGGGAGCTGTTTTTT. This encodes CASSADGWGELFF. The full variable domain, with the rest looked up from reference TRBV9 and TRBJ2-2, is DSGVTQTPKHLITATGQRVTLRCSPRSGDLSVYWYQQSLDQGLQFLIQYYNGEERAKGNILERFSAQQFPDLHSELNLSSLELGDSALYFCASSADGWGELFFGEGSRLTVL.

In this sample, this clone is medium-sized. The chain combines TRBV28 with TRBJ2-4, with D unclear. This CDR3 region has 15 residues. CDR1 is MDHEN and CDR2 is SYDVKM in the germline V gene. The V end was cut by 6 bases, the J end by 0 bases, with 12 bases between. The CDR3 sequence: CASSGRELAKNIQYF. CDR3 sequence (DNA): TGTGCCAGCAGCGGAAGAGAACTAGCCAAAAACATTCAGTACTTC.

The CDR3 DNA reads TGTGCCAGCAGCTCCGGGACAGGGGGGACCGGGGAGCTGTTTTTT. It yields the protein CASSSGTGGTGELFF. The chain is built from TRBV5-4 and TRBJ2-2, with 11 nucleotides matching TRBD1. CDR1 and CDR2 from the germline V gene are SGHNT and YYREEE (reference sequence). The CDR3 is 15 residues long. With V trimmed by 3 bases and J by 5 bases, 3 bases remained unmatched.

CDR3 nucleotide sequence: TGTGCCAGCAGAGGCAGGGGGAAAAGCAATCAGCCCCAGCATTTT. Translated, it gives CASRGRGKSNQPQHF. The V gene is TRBV6-5, the J gene TRBJ1-5; TRBD1 matches at 7 bases. Unmatched junction bases numbered 6, after V lost 6 bases and J lost 1 base. The CDR3 has 15 residues. Per the germline V gene, CDR1 is MNHEY and CDR2 is SVGAGI.

The chain uses TRBV19 and TRBJ2-3; 7 positions match TRBD2. After removal of 4 bases from V and 2 bases from J, the junction contained 3 bases not matched to a gene. The CDR3 is 14 amino acids. The V gene's germline CDR1 is LNHDA and CDR2 SQIVND (reference sequence). The CDR3 nucleotides are TGTGCCAGTAGTAAACGGGGGGTCACAGATACGCAGTATTTT. Its translation: CASSKRGVTDTQYF.

The chain employs TRBV11-2 and TRBJ2-5; 9 positions match TRBD2. Germline V gene lookup returns CDR1 SGHAT and CDR2 FQNNGV. CDR3 size: 15 residues. J was trimmed by 5 bases and V by 6 bases; bases with no gene match: 10. The DNA of the CDR3 is TGTGCCAGCAGATTTCCAGGGACTAGCTCGGAGACCCAGTACTTC. Its translation: CASRFPGTSSETQYF.

CDR3 DNA: TGTGCCGGCCGGGACAGTGCGAACACCGGGGAGCTGTTTTTT. Its protein product is CAGRDSANTGELFF. V usage is TRBV6-1 and J usage is TRBJ2-2; 7 bases match TRBD1. The V and J ends lost 11 bases and 0 bases, in that order; junction bases with no gene match: 6. The germline gives CDR1 MNHNS, CDR2 SASEGT. The CDR3 runs to 14 residues.

The chain carries TRBV6-5 and TRBJ2-2; D might be TRBD1 or TRBD2, each matching 5 bases. The V and J ends lost 4 bases and 13 bases respectively, with 16 bases between them. Germline V gives CDR1 MNHEY, CDR2 SVGAGI. The CDR3 sequence is 13 residues long. CDR3 sequence: CASSFTGAGGLFF. CDR3 nucleotide sequence: TGTGCCAGCAGTTTCACCGGGGCCGGTGGGCTGTTTTTT.

V usage is TRBV28 and J usage is TRBJ1-2, with D possibly matching TRBD1 (6 bases). Germline lookup yields CDR1 MDHEN and CDR2 SYDVKM. The CDR3 has 15 residues. V dropped 0 bases and J dropped 6 bases, with 14 bases sitting between them. In nucleotides, the CDR3 is TGTGCCAGCAGTTTATGGGAATACAGGGTTGATGGCTACACCTTC. It specifies CASSLWEYRVDGYTF.

This clone has a single count. The CDR3 coding sequence is TGTGCCAGCAGCTTCGACAGGGCGACGGCTAATGAAAAACTGTTTTTT. Its protein product is CASSFDRATANEKLFF. The J gene is TRBJ1-4, the V gene TRBV4-2; TRBD1 aligns across 7 bases. Germline lookup yields CDR1 LGHNA and CDR2 YNFKEQ. V shed 5 bases and J 3 bases; nucleotides not matched to a gene: 9. The CDR3 covers 16 residues.

The chain has TRBV5-1 and TRBJ2-7; no definite D call. CDR3 size: 13 residues. The V end lost 0 bases, the J end lost 0 bases, and 4 bases lay between the germline ends. CDR1 is SGHRS, CDR2 YFSETQ, per germline. Written as DNA, the CDR3 is TGCGCCAGCAGCTTGGTACTCTCCTACGAGCAGTACTTC. This gives the protein CASSLVLSYEQYF.

V gene TRBV4-3 combines with J gene TRBJ2-3, with 7 bases that match TRBD2. The CDR3 length is 16 residues. Germline-derived CDR1 and CDR2 are LGHNA and YSLEER. V lost 3 bases to trimming and J lost 0 bases; unmatched junction nucleotides: 6. The CDR3 sequence is CASSQGRTRSTDTQYF. In DNA, the CDR3 is TGCGCCAGCAGCCAGGGAAGGACTAGGAGCACAGATACGCAGTATTTT.

The rearrangement uses TRBV11-2 and TRBJ2-7; 8 nucleotides match TRBD1. The length of the CDR3 is 15 residues. V shed 8 bases and J 6 bases; nucleotides not matched to a gene: 15. The germline gives CDR1 SGHAT, CDR2 FQNNGV. The CDR3 DNA follows: TGTGCCAGCGGTCTTACAGGGGGGCTCCAATCCGAGCAGTACTTC. Its translation: CASGLTGGLQSEQYF.

The chain has TRBV2 and TRBJ1-5, with D hard to call. Germline-derived CDR1 and CDR2 are SNHLY and FYNNEI. Trimming left V 8 bases short and J 4 bases short, with 15 bases between. This CDR3 contains 14 residues. In DNA form, the CDR3 reads TGTGCCAGCGGTCGGACGGCCTTTAATCAGCCCCAGCATTTT. Its translation: CASGRTAFNQPQHF.

The V gene is TRBV7-2, the J gene TRBJ1-5, with a weak D call TRBD1 (5 bases). Trimming left V 5 bases short and J 0 bases short, with 11 bases between. Germline CDR1 SGHTA, CDR2 FQGNSA. CDR3 size: 15 residues. The CDR3 sequence is CASSPTAHSNQPQHF. For the CDR3, the DNA is TGTGCCAGCAGCCCGACAGCGCATAGCAATCAGCCCCAGCATTTT.

In its sample, this clone is medium-sized. The chain employs TRBV7-9 and TRBJ2-7, with unresolved D. This CDR3 region has 15 residues. The V and J ends lost 0 bases and 0 bases respectively, with 9 bases between them. Germline loops: CDR1 SEHNR, CDR2 FQNEAQ (reference sequence). The CDR3: CASSLAAIRSYEQYF. The CDR3 bases are TGTGCCAGCAGCTTAGCGGCGATCCGCTCCTACGAGCAGTACTTC.

This chain uses TRBV4-2 with TRBJ1-5; maybe TRBD1 (5 bases). Germline assignment: CDR1 LGHNA and CDR2 YNFKEQ. The V gene lost 8 bases and the J gene lost 6 bases, with 11 bases spanning the gap. The CDR3 spans 12 residues. Written as DNA, the CDR3 is TGTGCCAGCGGGGCAGGGAGTCAGCCCCAGCATTTT. This translates into CASGAGSQPQHF.

The rearrangement links TRBV7-8 to TRBJ2-1, with 12 positions matching TRBD1. With 4 bases clipped from V and 10 bases from J, the junction kept 14 bases outside the gene matches. The CDR3 consists of 17 residues. Germline CDR1 SGHVS, CDR2 FQNEAQ. The CDR3 DNA reads as TGTGCCAGCAGCTACAAATCCGGGACAGGGGGCGGAGGGGAGCAGTTCTTC. Translated, it gives CASSYKSGTGGGGEQFF. The full variable domain, in which reference TRBV7-8 and TRBJ2-1 provide the parts outside the CDR3, is GAGVSQSPRYKVAKRGQDVALRCDPISGHVSLFWYQQALGQGPEFLTYFQNEAQLDKSGLPSDRFFAERPEGSVSTLKIQRTQQEDSAVYLCASSYKSGTGGGGEQFFGPGTRLTVL.

By its share, this clone is medium-sized. The rearrangement links TRBV18 to TRBJ1-5; D gene ambiguous. V shed 6 bases and J shed 0 bases, with 9 bases lying between them. The length of the CDR3 is 14 residues. Germline CDR1 KGHSH, CDR2 LQKENI. The CDR3 DNA reads as TGTGCCAGCTCCCCTTCGGATAGCAATCAGCCCCAGCATTTT. Translated, it gives CASSPSDSNQPQHF.

The DNA of the CDR3 is TGTGCCAGCGGGGCAGGGAGTCAGCCCCAGCATTTT. This gives the protein CASGAGSQPQHF. The V call is TRBV7-2, the J call TRBJ1-5; TRBD1 is a possible D gene (5 bases). V was cut by 8 bases and J by 6 bases, with 11 bases left in between. The CDR3 totals 12 residues. Germline CDR1 reads SGHTA; CDR2 reads FQGNSA. Based on the CDR3 plus reference TRBV7-2 and TRBJ1-5, the full variable domain is GAGVSQSPSNKVTEKGKDVELRCDPISGHTALYWYRQSLGQGLEFLIYFQGNSAPDKSGLPSDRFSAERTGGSVSTLTIQRTQQEDSAVYLCASGAGSQPQHFGDGTRLSIL.

This clone has just one count. The chain joins TRBV28 to TRBJ2-1; a weak D match, TRBD2 (5 bases). V was shortened by 6 bases and J by 4 bases, with 13 bases between the two germline ends. This CDR3 is 14 amino acids long. Germline-derived CDR1 and CDR2 are MDHEN and SYDVKM. CDR3 residues: CASREELNYNEQFF. The CDR3 DNA reads TGTGCCAGCAGGGAGGAACTAAATTACAATGAGCAGTTCTTC.

This chain connects TRBV7-9 to TRBJ1-1, with unresolved D. From germline, CDR1 is SEHNR and CDR2 FQNEAQ (reference sequence). Trimming removed 5 bases from V and 7 bases from J, with 14 bases in between. The CDR3 loop spans 13 amino acids. CDR3 amino acids: CASSPSWVHEAFF. The CDR3 DNA sequence: TGTGCCAGCAGCCCTAGTTGGGTACATGAAGCTTTCTTT.

This chain uses TRBV21-1 with TRBJ1-5. TRBV21-1 is assigned pseudogene status. This CDR3 has 12 residues. The CDR3 region has the DNA TGTGCCAGCGGGGCAGGGAGTCAGCCCCAGCATTTT. It codes for CASGAGSQPQHF.

The chain recombines TRBV7-9 with TRBJ2-1, with D perhaps matching TRBD1 (5 bases). V gave up 5 bases and J gave up 4 bases, with 12 bases separating them. This CDR3 has 14 amino acids. Germline CDR1 SEHNR, CDR2 FQNEAQ (reference sequence). The CDR3 here is CASSPRTLYNEQFF. The CDR3 DNA reads as TGTGCCAGCAGCCCGCGGACATTATACAATGAGCAGTTCTTC.